This is a list of T cell receptor beta chains from one sample in a study of blood T cell repertoires in COVID-19. Sequenced by immunoSEQ multiplex PCR; TCRdb stores in-frame clones only, minus some. The profile shows 150,000 to 200,000 clones, almost 85% of them singletons. Source material: peripheral blood. The receptor source for this set is a woman over 75 with acute or convalescent COVID-19. The conserved cysteine and the conserved F or W are not part of the CDR3 here.

CDR3aa,v_gene
ASSFIRDTEAF,TRBV14
ASSLGWGTETQY,TRBV7-2
ASSPVTSLQGSGANVLT,TRBV18
ASSLGQGGGYT,TRBV5-1
ASGAYRGVDGYT,TRBV28
ASSPRDSGNTIY,TRBV5-1
ASSRDPIYQPQH,TRBV6-5
ASSFLRTGAYQPQH,TRBV6-6
ASSSLSGRASHNEQF,TRBV5-1
ASSTRQGRNEKLF,TRBV7-9
ASSFPDRNTEAF,TRBV5-8
ASSQIGEGNEQF,TRBV4-1
ASSWGQGTNEKLF,TRBV5-1
ASRRPGTSGSSNEQF,TRBV7-2
ASSHFLTSGRTSTDTQY,TRBV5-4
ASSVRDRASGNTIY,TRBV9
AISGLSGQY,TRBV10-3
ASSQTGEAF,TRBV4-1
SANGVYEQY,TRBV20-1
ASSPGEFYGYT,TRBV5-6
ASSPGKNIQY,TRBV2
ASSPSTGWSYEQY,TRBV6-5
ASRGGPEMYEQY,TRBV5-1
ASSTGLAGLETQY,TRBV9
ASSSGLAGPDTQY,TRBV5-5
ASSTPPQATTSRDFYEQY,TRBV6-6
ASSPLRGIPT,TRBV11-1
AWSVRGMGNEQF,TRBV30
ASSLVGRGYGYT,TRBV5-1
ATRTGVHEQY,TRBV27
ASSAGGTGVSYEQY,TRBV5-1
ASGLLRDRKL,TRBV6-5
ASSLGPLGHNEQF,TRBV6-5
ASSPWTGANYGYT,TRBV4-1
SGLGGAGANVLT,TRBV29-1
AISESSGRTDTQY,TRBV10-3
ASSLQIDRDRSYEQY,TRBV21-1
ASSRGREASPLH,TRBV21-1
ASKRTGYAGELF,TRBV11-3
ASSLVGTSGTVEQF,TRBV7-2
ASSRTGNQPQH,TRBV10-1
ASSYSGRTTGELF,TRBV5-6
ASSSGGAGNSPLH,TRBV5-1
ASSYGGYTEAF,TRBV6-2/TRBV6-3
ASSSDSSDEQF,TRBV5-6
ASSFTQGFEQY,TRBV11-2
ASRAGGAVTEAF,TRBV5-1
ASSLGLAGLIPYEQY,TRBV7-9
ASSLTGQGIGGYT,TRBV5-1
ASSLEGQGNEKLF,TRBV5-1
ASLPADRRTEAF,TRBV3-1/TRBV3-2
AWSRPGTDTQY,TRBV30